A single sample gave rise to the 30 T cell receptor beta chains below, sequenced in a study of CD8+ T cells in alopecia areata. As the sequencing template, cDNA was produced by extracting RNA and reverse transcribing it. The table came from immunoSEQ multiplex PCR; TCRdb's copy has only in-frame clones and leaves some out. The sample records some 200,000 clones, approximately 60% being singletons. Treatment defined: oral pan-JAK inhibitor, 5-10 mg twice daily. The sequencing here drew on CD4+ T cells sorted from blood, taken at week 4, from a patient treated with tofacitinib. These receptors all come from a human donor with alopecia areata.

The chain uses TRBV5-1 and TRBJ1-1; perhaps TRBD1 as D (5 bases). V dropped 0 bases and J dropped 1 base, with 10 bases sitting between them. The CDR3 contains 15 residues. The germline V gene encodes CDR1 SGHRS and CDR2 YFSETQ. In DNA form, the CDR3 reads TGCGCCAGCAGCTTGGGATGGGGACCGAACACTGAAGCTTTCTTT. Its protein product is CASSLGWGPNTEAFF.

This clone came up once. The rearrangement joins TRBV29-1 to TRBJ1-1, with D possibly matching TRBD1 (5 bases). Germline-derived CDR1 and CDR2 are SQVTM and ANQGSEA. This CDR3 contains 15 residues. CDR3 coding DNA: TGCAGTACCCACGATGCAGGGACGAAGAACACTGAAGCTTTCTTT. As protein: CSTHDAGTKNTEAFF.

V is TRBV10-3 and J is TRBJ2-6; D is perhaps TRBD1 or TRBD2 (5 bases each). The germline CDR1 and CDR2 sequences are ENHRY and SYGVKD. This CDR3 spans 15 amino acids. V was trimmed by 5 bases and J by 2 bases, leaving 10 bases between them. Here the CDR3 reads CAISSPGPGANVLTF. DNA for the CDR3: TGTGCCATCAGTTCCCCGGGGCCTGGGGCCAACGTCCTGACTTTC.

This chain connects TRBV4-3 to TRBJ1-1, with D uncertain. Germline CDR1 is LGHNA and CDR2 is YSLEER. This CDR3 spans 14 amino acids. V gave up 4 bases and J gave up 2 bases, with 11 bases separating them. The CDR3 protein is CASSRSPRNTEAFF. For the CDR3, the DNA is TGCGCCAGCAGCCGTTCCCCACGAAACACTGAAGCTTTCTTT.

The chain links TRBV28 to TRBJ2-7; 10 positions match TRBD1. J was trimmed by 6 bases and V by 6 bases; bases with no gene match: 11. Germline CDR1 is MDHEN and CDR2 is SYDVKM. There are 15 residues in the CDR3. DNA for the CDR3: TGTGCCAGCAGACCCTCCGGGACAGGGGAGGTCGAGCAGTACTTC. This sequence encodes CASRPSGTGEVEQYF.

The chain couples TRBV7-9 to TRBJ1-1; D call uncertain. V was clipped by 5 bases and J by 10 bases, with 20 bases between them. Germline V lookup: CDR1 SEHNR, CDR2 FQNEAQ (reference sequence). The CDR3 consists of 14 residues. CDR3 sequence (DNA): TGTGCCAGCAGCCTCTACCCGCCCGACCGGGCAGCTTTCTTT. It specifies CASSLYPPDRAAFF.

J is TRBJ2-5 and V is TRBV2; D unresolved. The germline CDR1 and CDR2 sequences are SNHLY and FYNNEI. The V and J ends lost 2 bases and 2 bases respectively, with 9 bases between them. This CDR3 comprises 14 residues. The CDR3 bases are TGTGCCAGCAGTGAACTGTCAGCTCAAGAGACCCAGTACTTC. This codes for CASSELSAQETQYF.

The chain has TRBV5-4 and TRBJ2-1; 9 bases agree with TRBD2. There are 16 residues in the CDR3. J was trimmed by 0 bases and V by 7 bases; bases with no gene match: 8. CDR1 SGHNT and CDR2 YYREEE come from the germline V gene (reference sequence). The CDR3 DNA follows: TGTGCCAGCTCCATAGCGGGGGCCCGCTCCTACAATGAGCAGTTCTTC. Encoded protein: CASSIAGARSYNEQFF.

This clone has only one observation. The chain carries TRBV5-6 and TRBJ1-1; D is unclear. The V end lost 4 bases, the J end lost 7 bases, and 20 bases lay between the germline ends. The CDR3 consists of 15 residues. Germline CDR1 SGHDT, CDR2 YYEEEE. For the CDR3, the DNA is TGTGCCAGCAGCGTCCTGACAATGGGCCGTGATGAAGCTTTCTTT. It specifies CASSVLTMGRDEAFF. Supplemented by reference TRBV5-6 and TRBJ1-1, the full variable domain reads DAGVTQSPTHLIKTRGQQVTLRCSPKSGHDTVSWYQQALGQGPQFIFQYYEEEERQRGNFPDRFSGHQFPNYSSELNVNALLLGDSALYLCASSVLTMGRDEAFFGQGTRLTVV.

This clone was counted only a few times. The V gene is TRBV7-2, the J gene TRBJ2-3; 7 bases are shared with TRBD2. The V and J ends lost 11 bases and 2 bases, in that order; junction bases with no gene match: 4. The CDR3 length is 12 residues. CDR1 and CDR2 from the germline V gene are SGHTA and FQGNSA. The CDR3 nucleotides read TGTGCCTCGGGGGGATACACAGATACGCAGTATTTT. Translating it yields CASGGYTDTQYF. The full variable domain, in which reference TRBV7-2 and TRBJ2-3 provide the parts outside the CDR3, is GAGVSQSPSNKVTEKGKDVELRCDPISGHTALYWYRQSLGQGLEFLIYFQGNSAPDKSGLPSDRFSAERTGGSVSTLTIQRTQQEDSAVYLCASGGYTDTQYFGPGTRLTVL.

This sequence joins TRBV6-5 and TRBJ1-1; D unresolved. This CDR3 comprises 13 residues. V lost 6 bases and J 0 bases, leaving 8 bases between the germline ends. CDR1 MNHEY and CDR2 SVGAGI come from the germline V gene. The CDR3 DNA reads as TGTGCCAGCAGCTCAAGCTTGAACACTGAAGCTTTCTTT. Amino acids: CASSSSLNTEAFF.

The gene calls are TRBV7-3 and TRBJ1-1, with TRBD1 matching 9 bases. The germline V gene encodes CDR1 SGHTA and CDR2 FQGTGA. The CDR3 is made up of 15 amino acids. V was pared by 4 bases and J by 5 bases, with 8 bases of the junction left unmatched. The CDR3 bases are TGTGCCAGCAGCTCAACCGGGACAGGGAGAACTGAAGCTTTCTTT. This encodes CASSSTGTGRTEAFF. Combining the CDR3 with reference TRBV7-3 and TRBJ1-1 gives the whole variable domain GAGVSQTPSNKVTEKGKYVELRCDPISGHTALYWYRQSLGQGPEFLIYFQGTGAADDSGLPNDRFFAVRPEGSVSTLKIQRTERGDSAVYLCASSSTGTGRTEAFFGQGTRLTVV.

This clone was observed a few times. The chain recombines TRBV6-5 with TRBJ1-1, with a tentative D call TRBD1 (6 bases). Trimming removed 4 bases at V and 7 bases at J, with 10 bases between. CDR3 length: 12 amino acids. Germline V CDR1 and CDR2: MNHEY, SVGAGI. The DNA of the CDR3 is TGTGCCAGCAGTTCAGGACAGTATGAAGCTTTCTTT. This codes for CASSSGQYEAFF.

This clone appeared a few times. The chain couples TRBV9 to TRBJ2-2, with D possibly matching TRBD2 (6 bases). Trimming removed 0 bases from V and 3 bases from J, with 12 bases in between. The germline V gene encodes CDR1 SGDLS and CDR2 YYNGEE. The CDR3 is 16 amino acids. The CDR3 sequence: CASSVGLRGYTGELFF. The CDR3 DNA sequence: TGTGCCAGCAGCGTAGGCTTACGGGGGTACACCGGGGAGCTGTTTTTT.

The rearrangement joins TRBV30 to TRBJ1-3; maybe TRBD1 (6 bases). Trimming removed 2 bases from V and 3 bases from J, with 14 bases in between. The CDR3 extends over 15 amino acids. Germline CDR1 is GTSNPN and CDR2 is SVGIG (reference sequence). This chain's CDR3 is CAWSPTGSRGNTIYF. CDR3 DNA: TGTGCCTGGAGTCCAACAGGGTCCCGTGGAAACACCATATATTTT.

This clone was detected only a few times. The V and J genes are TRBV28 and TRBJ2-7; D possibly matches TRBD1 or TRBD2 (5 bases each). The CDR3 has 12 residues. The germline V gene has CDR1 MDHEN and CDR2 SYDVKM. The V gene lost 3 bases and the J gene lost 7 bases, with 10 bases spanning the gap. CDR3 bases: TGTGCCAGCAGTTTTTCCAGGGAGGAGCAGTACTTC. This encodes CASSFSREEQYF.

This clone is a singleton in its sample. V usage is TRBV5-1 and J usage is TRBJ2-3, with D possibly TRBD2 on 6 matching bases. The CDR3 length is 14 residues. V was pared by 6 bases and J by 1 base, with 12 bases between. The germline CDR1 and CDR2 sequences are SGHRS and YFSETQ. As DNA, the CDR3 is TGCGCCAGCAACCAGGGCGGGGGCACAGATACGCAGTATTTT. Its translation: CASNQGGGTDTQYF.

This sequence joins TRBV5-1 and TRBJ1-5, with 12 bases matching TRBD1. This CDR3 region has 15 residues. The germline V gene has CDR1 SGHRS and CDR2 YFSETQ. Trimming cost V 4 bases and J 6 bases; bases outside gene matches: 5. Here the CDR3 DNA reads TGCGCCAGCAGCCCCGGGACAGGGGGCGGTCAGCCCCAGCATTTT. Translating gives CASSPGTGGGQPQHF.

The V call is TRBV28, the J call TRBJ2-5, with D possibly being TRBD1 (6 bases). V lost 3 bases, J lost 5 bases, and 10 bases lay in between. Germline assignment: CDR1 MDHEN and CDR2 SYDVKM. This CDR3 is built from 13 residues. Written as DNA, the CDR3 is TGTGCCAGCAGTTTCAGGGGTTGGGAGACCCAGTACTTC. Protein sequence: CASSFRGWETQYF.

CDR3 region: CASSLGGTSNEKLFF. As DNA, the CDR3 is TGTGCCAGCAGCTTGGGTGGGACAAGTAATGAAAAACTGTTTTTT. This chain connects TRBV5-4 to TRBJ1-4; perhaps TRBD1 as D (6 bases). The V gene's germline CDR1 is SGHNT and CDR2 YYREEE (reference sequence). Trimming left V 0 bases short and J 4 bases short, with 10 bases between. This CDR3 is 15 amino acids long.

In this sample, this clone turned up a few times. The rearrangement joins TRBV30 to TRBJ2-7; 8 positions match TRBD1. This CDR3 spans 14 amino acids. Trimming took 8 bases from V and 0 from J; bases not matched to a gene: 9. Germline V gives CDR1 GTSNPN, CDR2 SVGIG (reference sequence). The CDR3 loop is CAGRRTGNSYEQYF. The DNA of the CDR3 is TGTGCCGGAAGGCGGACAGGGAACTCCTACGAGCAGTACTTC. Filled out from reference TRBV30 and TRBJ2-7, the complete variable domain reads SQTIHQWPATLVQPVGSPLSLECTVEGTSNPNLYWYRQAAGRGLQLLFYSVGIGQISSEVPQNLSASRPQDRQFILSSKKLLLSDSGFYLCAGRRTGNSYEQYFGPGTRLTVT.

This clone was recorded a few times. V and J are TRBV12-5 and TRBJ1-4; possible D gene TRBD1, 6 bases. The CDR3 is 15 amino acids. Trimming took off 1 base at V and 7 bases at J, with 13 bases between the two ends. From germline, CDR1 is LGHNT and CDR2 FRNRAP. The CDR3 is CASGLGQGRSEKLFF. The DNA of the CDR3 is TGTGCTAGTGGTTTGGGGCAGGGGAGGAGTGAAAAACTGTTTTTT.

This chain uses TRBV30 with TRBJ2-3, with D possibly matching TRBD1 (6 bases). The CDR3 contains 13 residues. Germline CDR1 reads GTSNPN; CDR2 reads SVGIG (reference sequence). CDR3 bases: TGTACCGCTTCGAACAGGGTCACAGATACGCAGTATTTT. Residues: CTASNRVTDTQYF.

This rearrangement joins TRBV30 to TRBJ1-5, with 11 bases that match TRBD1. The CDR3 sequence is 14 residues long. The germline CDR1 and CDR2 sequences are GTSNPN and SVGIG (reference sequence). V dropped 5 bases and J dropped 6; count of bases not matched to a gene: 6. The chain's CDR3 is CAWQRTGGFQPQHF. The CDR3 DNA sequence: TGTGCCTGGCAACGGACAGGGGGCTTTCAGCCCCAGCATTTT.

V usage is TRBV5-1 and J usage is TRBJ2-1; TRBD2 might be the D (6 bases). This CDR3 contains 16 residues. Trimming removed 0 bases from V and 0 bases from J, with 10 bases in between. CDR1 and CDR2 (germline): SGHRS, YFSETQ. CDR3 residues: CASSLGDGSSYNEQFF. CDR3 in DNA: TGCGCCAGCAGCTTGGGCGACGGGAGCTCCTACAATGAGCAGTTCTTC.

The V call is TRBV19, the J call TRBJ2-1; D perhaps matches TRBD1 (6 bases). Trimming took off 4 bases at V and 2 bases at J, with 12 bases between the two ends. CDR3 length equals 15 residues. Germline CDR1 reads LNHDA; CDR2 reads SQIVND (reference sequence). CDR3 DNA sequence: TGTGCCAGTAGTAAGGGGCAGGGGACCTACAATGAGCAGTTCTTC. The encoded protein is CASSKGQGTYNEQFF. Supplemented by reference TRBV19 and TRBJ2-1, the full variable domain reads DGGITQSPKYLFRKEGQNVTLSCEQNLNHDAMYWYRQDPGQGLRLIYYSQIVNDFQKGDIAEGYSVSREKKESFPLTVTSAQKNPTAFYLCASSKGQGTYNEQFFGPGTRLTVL.

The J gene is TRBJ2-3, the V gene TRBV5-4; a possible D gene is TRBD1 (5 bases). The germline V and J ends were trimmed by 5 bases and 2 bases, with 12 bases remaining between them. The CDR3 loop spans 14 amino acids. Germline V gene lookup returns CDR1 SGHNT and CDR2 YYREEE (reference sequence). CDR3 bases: TGTGCCAGCAGTCAAGGACAAGACACAGATACGCAGTATTTT. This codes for CASSQGQDTDTQYF.

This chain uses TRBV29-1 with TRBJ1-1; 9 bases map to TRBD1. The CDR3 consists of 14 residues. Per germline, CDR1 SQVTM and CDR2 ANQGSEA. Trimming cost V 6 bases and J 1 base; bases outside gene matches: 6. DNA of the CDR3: TGCAGCGTGGTTGGACAGGGGACGAACACTGAAGCTTTCTTT. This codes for CSVVGQGTNTEAFF.

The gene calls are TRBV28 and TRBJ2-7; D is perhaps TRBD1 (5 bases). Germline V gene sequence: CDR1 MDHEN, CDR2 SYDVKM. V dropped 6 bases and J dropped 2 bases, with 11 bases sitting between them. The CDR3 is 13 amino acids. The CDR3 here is CASRTDTPYEQYF. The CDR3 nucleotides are TGTGCCAGCAGGACGGACACCCCCTACGAGCAGTACTTC.

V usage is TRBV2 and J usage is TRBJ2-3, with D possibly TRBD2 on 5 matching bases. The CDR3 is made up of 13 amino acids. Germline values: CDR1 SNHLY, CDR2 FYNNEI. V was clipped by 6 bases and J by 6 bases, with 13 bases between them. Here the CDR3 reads CASSRAARDTQYF. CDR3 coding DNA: TGTGCCAGCAGCCGAGCGGCGCGGGATACGCAGTATTTT. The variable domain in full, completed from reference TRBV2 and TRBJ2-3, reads EPEVTQTPSHQVTQMGQEVILRCVPISNHLYFYWYRQILGQKVEFLVSFYNNEISEKSEIFDDQFSVERPDGSNFTLKIRSTKLEDSAMYFCASSRAARDTQYFGPGTRLTVL.